This T cell receptor (delta chain) comes out of a study of γδ T cells in repeated Plasmodium falciparum infection. Study-level background: Donors were malaria-exposed Malian children or age- and gender-matched Australian children. Over about 640 days, donors received four mosquito-bite P. falciparum NF54 infections. Malian samples came from no-transmission periods or across acute febrile malaria episodes. Overall study findings and caveats: The Malian cohort came from a small rural village of predominantly one ethnic group.

Ten or more counts support this clone. As yet, its antigen is unknown. TCRdb's protein for this DNA is that of a much larger clone and differs from the translation at residue 5, likely a read error; the protein shown is the DNA translation. This CDR3 contains 16 residues. Germline-derived CDR1 and CDR2 are GEAIGNYY and EKD. V shed 3 bases and J shed 4 bases, with 20 bases lying between them. Vgamma9/Vdelta2+ and Vdelta2-negative gammadelta T cells were flow-sorted from PBMC for bulk sequencing. TCRdb reapplied CATT to the multiplex PCR reads. The data show 93,000 or so delta-chain clones, with more than 0.85% seen just once and 7.5% to 10% held by the top ten.

The sequence came from a pool of human donors (malaria-infected and uninfected, not separated). The V call is TRDV2, the J call TRDJ1; D may be TRDD3 (5 bases). The sequenced sample consisted of gamma-delta T cells from blood. CDR3 region: CACDAVSRTGDDKLIF. CDR3 DNA: TGTGCCTGTGACGCCGTATCCCGTACTGGAGACGATAAACTCATCTTT.